These 13 T cell receptor beta chains were all obtained from the same sample, sequenced in a study of CXCR3-negative and CXCR3-positive naive CD8 T cells. Researchers prepared the TRB cDNA libraries using 5' RACE with UMI labels. TCRdb reprocessed the 5' RACE reads, keeping one entry per CDR3 protein, no DNA. Its listing shows tens of thousands of distinct CDR3 sequences. Specimen: naive CXCR3- CD8+ T cells from blood. The subset here: CD45RO-CCR7+CD27+CD95- naive CD8+ T cells lacking CXCR3 (TNR3-). These receptors all come from a human donor in good health. Some clones in this sample may be carry-over from other donors' samples.

J is TRBJ1-1 and V is TRBV7-9; TCRdb lists TRBD1, though no DNA is available to test this call. The germline gives CDR1 SEHNR, CDR2 FQNEAQ (reference sequence). There are 16 residues in the CDR3. CDR3: CASSSSSGTVNTEAFF.

This chain links TRBV7-9 with TRBJ1-1. Germline loops: CDR1 SEHNR, CDR2 FQNEAQ (reference sequence). The CDR3 extends over 13 amino acids. CDR3 region: CASQDKSATEAFF.

This chain uses TRBV11-3 with TRBJ2-1; TCRdb outputs TRBD2, but without DNA this stays unchecked. This CDR3 has 12 amino acids. Looked up from germline, CDR1 is SGHNT and CDR2 is YENEEA. This CDR3 reads CASAERYNEQFF.

The chain carries TRBV7-9 and TRBJ1-1; TCRdb reports TRBD1, a call that lacks DNA to check it against. The V gene's germline CDR1 is SEHNR and CDR2 FQNEAQ (reference sequence). The CDR3 extends over 14 amino acids. This chain's CDR3 is CASSVAGGNTEAFF.

The V call is TRBV28, the J call TRBJ2-6; TCRdb designates TRBD1, a call that cannot be tested without DNA. Germline V gene sequence: CDR1 MDHEN, CDR2 SYDVKM. The CDR3 has 15 residues. CDR3 region: CASGDRVSGANVLTF.

The chain has TRBV30 and TRBJ2-1; TCRdb lists TRBD1, though no DNA is available to test this call. The CDR3 has 13 residues. CDR1 and CDR2 (germline): GTSNPN, SVGIG (reference sequence). The CDR3 here is CAWSSGQTNEQFF.

The chain combines TRBV4-1 with TRBJ2-1; checking the TCRdb D call of TRBD2 is not possible without DNA. Germline V gene data show CDR1 as MGHRA and CDR2 as YSYEKL. This CDR3 spans 18 amino acids. The CDR3 loop reads CASSRTGFGTSGENEQFF.

This chain links TRBV29-1 with TRBJ2-1; TCRdb reports TRBD2, a call that lacks DNA to check it against. CDR3 length equals 16 residues. Looked up from germline, CDR1 is SQVTM and CDR2 is ANQGSEA. The CDR3 sequence is CSVETLLADSYNEQFF.

This chain connects TRBV29-1 to TRBJ1-3. Germline V gives CDR1 SQVTM, CDR2 ANQGSEA. The CDR3 covers 14 residues. CDR3 loop: CSVLRRDSGNTIYF.

The chain recombines TRBV29-1 with TRBJ2-7. There are 11 residues in the CDR3. The germline gives CDR1 SQVTM, CDR2 ANQGSEA. CDR3 loop: CSVVKMYEQYF.

This sequence joins TRBV28 and TRBJ1-5; with no DNA, the TCRdb D assignment of TRBD1 cannot be verified. Germline V gene sequence: CDR1 MDHEN, CDR2 SYDVKM. CDR3 length: 15 residues. CDR3 residues: CASSPRQISNQPQHF.

The chain has TRBV2 and TRBJ2-7; lacking DNA, the TRBD2 call made by TCRdb goes unchecked. The CDR3 has 15 residues. Germline V gives CDR1 SNHLY, CDR2 FYNNEI. The CDR3 loop is CASTKREGPSYEQYF.

The gene calls are TRBV28 and TRBJ2-7; TCRdb selects TRBD2, and the lack of DNA leaves this call unchecked. In germline, CDR1 is MDHEN, CDR2 SYDVKM. This CDR3 spans 14 amino acids. CDR3 loop: CASSRREVLYEQYF. Drawing the rest from reference TRBV28 and TRBJ2-7, the complete variable domain is DVKVTQSSRYLVKRTGEKVFLECVQDMDHENMFWYRQDPGLGLRLIYFSYDVKMKEKGDIPEGYSVSREKKERFSLILESASTNQTSMYLCASSRREVLYEQYFGPGTRLTVT.